The 26 T cell receptor beta chains reported below all come from one sample, sequenced in a study of metastatic and nonmetastatic thyroid tumors. MiXCR re-clonotyped the PCR reads for TCRdb. The table shows tens of thousands of clones, with under 25% occurring only once. Thyroid surgery was performed in patients who had received no treatment beforehand. Sequencing was done on a sample of blood. The receptor set was obtained from a female donor with papillary thyroid cancer or a benign thyroid nodule (not recorded which). Some clones in this sample may be carry-over from other donors' samples.

This clone came up a few times. The gene calls are TRBV19 and TRBJ1-1, with D possibly matching TRBD1 (6 bases). The V end was cut by 4 bases, the J end by 1 base, with 13 bases between. This CDR3 is 15 amino acids long. Germline V gene lookup returns CDR1 LNHDA and CDR2 SQIVND (reference sequence). The CDR3 reads CASSTPQGKNTEAFF. The CDR3 DNA reads TGTGCCAGTAGTACCCCACAGGGAAAGAACACTGAAGCTTTCTTT.

The chain links TRBV4-1 to TRBJ2-7; D might be TRBD2 (5 bases). The CDR3 runs to 13 residues. Deletions cut 1 base from V and 4 bases from J, with 8 bases between. CDR1 and CDR2 from the germline V gene are MGHRA and YSYEKL. This CDR3 is CASSQGTHYEQYF. Written as DNA, the CDR3 is TGCGCCAGCAGCCAAGGGACTCATTACGAGCAGTACTTC.

V is TRBV4-1 and J is TRBJ2-7, with D uncertain. Germline V gene lookup returns CDR1 MGHRA and CDR2 YSYEKL. The CDR3 sequence is 15 residues long. The V end lost 4 bases, the J end lost 2 bases, and 15 bases lay between the germline ends. For the CDR3, the DNA is TGCGCCAGCAGCCCCCAGGAGACAAAAGCCTACGAGCAGTACTTC. It codes for CASSPQETKAYEQYF.

The chain uses TRBV12-3 or TRBV12-4 and TRBJ2-1; 8 nucleotides align to TRBD2. Trimming removed 6 bases from V and 5 bases from J; junction bases left unmatched: 0. The length of the CDR3 is 12 residues. The CDR3 is CASRGLDNEQFF. The DNA for the CDR3 is TGTGCCAGCAGGGGACTAGACAATGAGCAGTTCTTC.

This clone was detected ten times or more. V and J are TRBV4-3 and TRBJ1-2, with TRBD1 matching 9 bases. This CDR3 contains 14 residues. The V gene's germline CDR1 is LGHNA and CDR2 YSLEER. V shed 3 bases and J 2 bases; nucleotides not matched to a gene: 1. The CDR3: CASSHGQGNYGYTF. CDR3 coding DNA: TGCGCCAGCAGCCATGGACAGGGGAACTATGGCTACACCTTC.

This clone showed up many times. V gene TRBV5-1 combines with J gene TRBJ2-7; perhaps TRBD1 as D (5 bases). V dropped 2 bases and J dropped 3 bases, with 6 bases sitting between them. The CDR3 consists of 12 residues. The germline V gene has CDR1 SGHRS and CDR2 YFSETQ. The CDR3 here is CASSLGDYEQYF. CDR3 nucleotide sequence: TGCGCCAGCAGCTTAGGGGACTACGAGCAGTACTTC.

This clone was recorded at least ten times. This chain links TRBV7-6 with TRBJ2-1, with 11 bases that match TRBD2. V shed 1 base, J shed 8 bases, and the junction held 13 bases outside the gene matches. This CDR3 spans 18 amino acids. Germline-derived CDR1 and CDR2 are SGHVS and FNYEAQ. CDR3 in DNA: TGTGCCAGCAGCTTAGATTCCCTGGGTAGCGGGGGGGCTGATGAGCAGTTCTTC. It translates to CASSLDSLGSGGADEQFF.

As to this clone: Mismatch with germline at one junction end may stem from a read error. This rearrangement joins TRBV12-3 or TRBV12-4 to TRBJ2-1, with D possibly being TRBD1 (5 bases). The CDR3 consists of 11 residues. DNA of the CDR3: TGTGCCAGCAGTGTTGACAGATCTCAGGTCTTC. The encoded protein is CASSVDRSQVF.

This clone was counted at least ten times. The gene calls are TRBV6-1 and TRBJ1-4; D call uncertain. Germline V CDR1 and CDR2: MNHNS, SASEGT. V shed 1 base and J shed 3 bases, with 6 bases lying between them. The CDR3 runs 14 residues. CDR3 sequence: CASSEGGPNEKLFF. In DNA form, the CDR3 reads TGTGCCAGCAGTGAAGGCGGACCTAATGAAAAACTGTTTTTT.

The chain employs TRBV11-2 and TRBJ2-2; D gene unclear. Looked up from germline, CDR1 is SGHAT and CDR2 is FQNNGV. Trimming stripped 3 bases from V and 4 bases from J, with 12 bases between. The CDR3 is 15 amino acids. The DNA for the CDR3 is TGTGCCAGCAGCTTCGACGGGCCAGCCACCGGGGAGCTGTTTTTT. Amino acids: CASSFDGPATGELFF.

The sample holds many counts of this clone. V gene TRBV20-1 combines with J gene TRBJ2-7; D is uncertain. The CDR3 totals 11 residues. V dropped 1 base and J dropped 5 bases, with 6 bases sitting between them. Germline V gene lookup returns CDR1 DFQATT and CDR2 SNEGSKA (reference sequence). The CDR3 nucleotides are TGCAGTGCTAGAGTCGTGGACGAGCAGTACTTC. Protein product: CSARVVDEQYF.

This clone has at least ten counts. The J gene is TRBJ2-3, the V gene TRBV9, with 11 positions matching TRBD2. With V trimmed by 3 bases and J by 1 base, 1 base remained unmatched. Germline values: CDR1 SGDLS, CDR2 YYNGEE. The CDR3 covers 15 residues. DNA of the CDR3: TGTGCCAGCAGCGCGACTAGCGGGGGCACAGATACGCAGTATTTT. Protein sequence: CASSATSGGTDTQYF. Full variable domain (rest looked up from reference TRBV9 and TRBJ2-3): DSGVTQTPKHLITATGQRVTLRCSPRSGDLSVYWYQQSLDQGLQFLIQYYNGEERAKGNILERFSAQQFPDLHSELNLSSLELGDSALYFCASSATSGGTDTQYFGPGTRLTVL.

This clone was recorded many times. This chain joins TRBV11-2 and TRBJ2-3; D is uncertain. The germline CDR1 and CDR2 sequences are SGHAT and FQNNGV. V was trimmed by 0 bases and J by 2 bases, leaving 9 bases between them. The CDR3 has 15 residues. The CDR3 DNA is TGTGCCAGCAGCTTAGATCTGGGGTTCACAGATACGCAGTATTTT. Protein product: CASSLDLGFTDTQYF.

This chain links TRBV7-9 with TRBJ1-1, with D possibly TRBD1 on 5 matching bases. The CDR3 consists of 15 residues. Deletions cut 5 bases from V and 10 bases from J, with 23 bases between. From germline, CDR1 is SEHNR and CDR2 FQNEAQ (reference sequence). The CDR3 is CASSLDRDSLRVAFF. The CDR3 coding sequence is TGTGCCAGCAGCCTCGACAGAGACTCCCTTAGAGTAGCTTTCTTT.

This clone occurred many times. The V and J genes are TRBV9 and TRBJ1-1; D remains ambiguous. The CDR3 runs 13 residues. Trimming cost V 2 bases and J 1 base, with 6 bases left between them. Germline assignment: CDR1 SGDLS and CDR2 YYNGEE. Here the CDR3 reads CASSVTANTEAFF. The CDR3 DNA is TGTGCCAGCAGCGTCACAGCGAACACTGAAGCTTTCTTT.

This clone occurred many times. The chain combines TRBV9 with TRBJ2-6; a weak D match, TRBD2 (7 bases). The CDR3 is made up of 18 amino acids. CDR1 and CDR2 from the germline V gene are SGDLS and YYNGEE. The V and J ends lost 4 bases and 0 bases respectively, with 17 bases between them. The CDR3, as DNA: TGTGCCAGCAGCCCTTGGGCGGGGGCCAGCTCTGGGGCCAACGTCCTGACTTTC. Amino acids: CASSPWAGASSGANVLTF.

V and J are TRBV5-1 and TRBJ2-7; D is possibly TRBD2 (6 bases). This CDR3 spans 13 amino acids. Trimming pared 2 bases from V and 2 bases from J, leaving 8 bases between. The germline gives CDR1 SGHRS, CDR2 YFSETQ. The CDR3 DNA reads TGCGCCAGCAGCTTTAGGGAGGCCTACGAGCAGTACTTC. Translated: CASSFREAYEQYF.

The DNA for the CDR3 is TGTGCCAGCAGTTACGCGAGGGCAGATACGCAGTATTTT. This codes for CASSYARADTQYF. This chain connects TRBV6-2 or TRBV6-3 to TRBJ2-3; D is perhaps TRBD2 (5 bases). Trimming removed 2 bases from V and 4 bases from J, with 7 bases in between. Germline V CDR1 and CDR2: MNHEY, SVGEGT. The CDR3 is made up of 13 amino acids.

Comments on this clone: No conserved phenylalanine or tryptophan ends this CDR3, so it is likely a read error. The rearrangement links TRBV9 to TRBJ2-4; tentatively, D is TRBD1 or TRBD2 (5 bases each). The germline V and J ends were trimmed by 3 bases and 3 bases, with 10 bases remaining between them. CDR1 and CDR2 from the germline V gene are SGDLS and YYNGEE. The CDR3 consists of 14 residues. The CDR3 DNA reads as TGTGCCAGCAGCGGGGGGACCCACAAAAACATTCAGTACCTC. This gives the protein CASSGGTHKNIQYL.

This clone has ten or more counts. Other DNA sequences in the sample encode the same CDR3. The chain uses TRBV19 and TRBJ1-4, with 8 bases that match TRBD1. Germline trimming cut 6 bases from V and 3 bases from J; bases unmatched to any gene: 9. Germline V gene data show CDR1 as LNHDA and CDR2 as SQIVND (reference sequence). The CDR3 extends over 16 amino acids. CDR3 DNA: TGTGCCAGTAGGAGACAGGGGCCCTCCTCTAATGAAAAACTGTTTTTT. It codes for CASRRQGPSSNEKLFF. Full variable domain (rest looked up from reference TRBV19 and TRBJ1-4): DGGITQSPKYLFRKEGQNVTLSCEQNLNHDAMYWYRQDPGQGLRLIYYSQIVNDFQKGDIAEGYSVSREKKESFPLTVTSAQKNPTAFYLCASRRQGPSSNEKLFFGSGTQLSVL.

This clone was recorded a few times. The sample carries other DNA sequences with the same CDR3. The chain has TRBV29-1 and TRBJ2-5, with 14 nucleotides matching TRBD2. Germline CDR1 SQVTM, CDR2 ANQGSEA. Trimming took 1 base from V and 4 from J; bases not matched to a gene: 14. The CDR3 extends over 19 amino acids. This CDR3 is CSVEGRLTSGGVGGETQYF. The CDR3 DNA reads TGCAGCGTTGAAGGCCGATTGACTAGCGGGGGGGTAGGCGGAGAGACCCAGTACTTC.

This clone was observed at least ten times. The chain carries TRBV6-2 or TRBV6-3 and TRBJ2-5; D ambiguous. Germline-derived CDR1 and CDR2 are MNHEY and SVGEGT. This CDR3 comprises 12 residues. V was trimmed by 6 bases and J by 5 bases, leaving 10 bases between them. CDR3: CASRHLRETQYF. DNA of the CDR3: TGTGCCAGCAGACACTTAAGGGAGACCCAGTACTTC.

With respect to this clone: Since a much larger clone is just one base distant, this may be a read error. This specimen includes other DNA sequences encoding the same CDR3. The gene calls are TRBV9 and TRBJ2-1, with D tentatively TRBD1 (6 bases). Germline assignment: CDR1 SGDLS and CDR2 YYNGEE. This CDR3 has 15 amino acids. The CDR3 nucleotides are TGTGCCAGCAGTGGTGACAGGAGTTCCTACAATGAGCAGTTTTTC. Amino acid sequence: CASSGDRSSYNEQFF.

V gene TRBV20-1 combines with J gene TRBJ2-2; D is possibly TRBD2 (6 bases). V lost 3 bases and J lost 5, with 7 bases in between. The CDR3 is 12 amino acids. CDR1 DFQATT and CDR2 SNEGSKA come from the germline V gene (reference sequence). This CDR3 is CSASGTTGELFF. The CDR3, as DNA: TGCAGTGCTAGCGGGACTACCGGGGAGCTGTTTTTT.

This clone has only a few counts. The chain carries TRBV6-5 and TRBJ1-1; TRBD1 might be the D (6 bases). The CDR3 contains 15 residues. Germline V CDR1 and CDR2: MNHEY, SVGAGI. The V end lost 4 bases, the J end lost 5 bases, and 17 bases lay between the germline ends. Written as DNA, the CDR3 is TGTGCCAGCAGTTTAAAGGACAGTTCGGGAACTGAAGCTTTCTTT. Its translation is CASSLKDSSGTEAFF.

This clone was counted ten times or more. The rearrangement uses TRBV7-3 and TRBJ1-2, with D unclear. CDR3 length: 15 residues. CDR1 and CDR2 (germline): SGHTA, FQGTGA. Trimming took 1 base from V and 3 from J, leaving 12 bases between them. CDR3 nucleotide sequence: TGTGCCAGCAGCTTAATGGCAGGAGCCGACTATGGCTACACCTTC. This translates into CASSLMAGADYGYTF.